This T cell receptor (beta chain) derives from a study of T cells expressing NK-cell markers. Study details: Of eight sequenced donors, seven were HCMV-seropositive and one HCMV-seronegative.

Researchers built TCR beta cDNA using 5'RACE template switching with UMIs. TCRdb reprocessed the 5' RACE reads and stores each CDR3 protein as one record, lacking DNA. This listing includes under 500,000 distinct CDR3 sequences. From germline, CDR1 is LGHNA and CDR2 YSLEER. The CDR3 has 15 amino acids. This TCR was recovered from a woman aged 18-69 years in good health. The rearrangement joins TRBV4-3 to TRBJ1-1. Sequenced input: blood T cells: a sorted CD56 or NKG2C T cell subset, CD4+ or CD8+ T cells, or bulk PBMC T cells (not recorded which). CDR3 residues: CASSQNSLGGTEAFF.